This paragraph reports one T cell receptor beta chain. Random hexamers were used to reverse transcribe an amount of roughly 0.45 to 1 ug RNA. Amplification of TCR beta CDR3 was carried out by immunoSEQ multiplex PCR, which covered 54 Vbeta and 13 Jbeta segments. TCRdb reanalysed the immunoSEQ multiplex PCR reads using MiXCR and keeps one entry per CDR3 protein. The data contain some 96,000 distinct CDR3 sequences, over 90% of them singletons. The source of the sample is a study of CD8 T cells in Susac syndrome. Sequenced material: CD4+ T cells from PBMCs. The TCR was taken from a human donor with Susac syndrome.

In nucleotides, the CDR3 is TGTGCCAGCAGCTTGAAGGGGACTGGAAACACCATATATTTT. Encoded protein: CASSLKGTGNTIYF. The V call is TRBV5-4, the J call TRBJ1-3; D is possibly TRBD1 (5 bases). The V gene lost 1 base and the J gene lost 2 bases, with 7 bases spanning the gap. Looked up from germline, CDR1 is SGHNT and CDR2 is YYREEE (reference sequence). This CDR3 has 14 amino acids.